A single sample gave rise to the 20 T cell receptor beta chains below, sequenced in a study of neoadjuvant nivolumab and ipilimumab in lung cancer. Only in-frame clones appear in the TCRdb table, and some are missing; sequencing was by immunoSEQ multiplex PCR. The table records fewer than 35,000 clones, 90% of them present only once. Specimen: peripheral blood, collected after neoadjuvant nivolumab, alone or with ipilimumab, at or shortly before surgery. These receptors came from an adult with non-small cell lung cancer.

This chain connects TRBV18 to TRBJ1-2; D remains unclear. V lost 5 bases and J lost 4, with 14 bases in between. In germline, CDR1 is KGHSH, CDR2 LQKENI. The CDR3 runs to 14 residues. The CDR3 DNA sequence: TGTGCCAGCTCAACGGTGAATCCCTCCTATGGCTACACCTTC. It specifies CASSTVNPSYGYTF.

The chain links TRBV9 to TRBJ1-1; no clear D. V was clipped by 2 bases and J by 3 bases, with 11 bases between them. In germline, CDR1 is SGDLS, CDR2 YYNGEE. The CDR3 runs to 14 residues. In DNA form, the CDR3 reads TGTGCCAGCAGCGTCCCGGACGGACACACTGAAGCTTTCTTT. Translated: CASSVPDGHTEAFF.

The chain employs TRBV10-3 and TRBJ1-1, with D perhaps TRBD1 (6 bases). This CDR3 contains 14 residues. Trimming took off 6 bases at V and 1 base at J, with 12 bases between the two ends. Germline CDR1 and CDR2: ENHRY and SYGVKD. CDR3 sequence (DNA): TGTGCCATCAGAGGGGGACCTAGGAACACTGAAGCTTTCTTT. Translation: CAIRGGPRNTEAFF.

The chain is built from TRBV6-8 and TRBJ1-3; 9 nucleotides line up with TRBD1. CDR3 length equals 16 residues. The ends lost 9 bases at V and 0 bases at J; junction bases unmatched: 9. Germline V gives CDR1 MNHGY, CDR2 SAAAGT. DNA for the CDR3: TGTGCCAGGGACAGGGGCCGCAAACGCTCTGGAAACACCATATATTTT. The encoded protein is CARDRGRKRSGNTIYF.

The chain combines TRBV5-1 with TRBJ2-5, with TRBD2 identical over 8 bases. This CDR3 spans 15 amino acids. V lost 6 bases to trimming and J lost 2 bases; unmatched junction nucleotides: 9. Germline loops: CDR1 SGHRS, CDR2 YFSETQ. The CDR3 DNA follows: TGCGCCAGCACCGTCGGGGGGGGGCAACAAGAGACCCAGTACTTC. Translated: CASTVGGGQQETQYF.

This sequence joins TRBV19 and TRBJ1-2, with 7 nucleotides matching TRBD1. V gave up 7 bases and J gave up 2 bases; unmatched junction bases: 7. The CDR3 spans 14 residues. Germline V gene lookup returns CDR1 LNHDA and CDR2 SQIVND (reference sequence). The CDR3 sequence: CASTDETGNYGYTF. The CDR3 DNA reads TGTGCCAGTACGGACGAGACAGGGAACTATGGCTACACCTTC. Full variable domain (rest looked up from reference TRBV19 and TRBJ1-2): DGGITQSPKYLFRKEGQNVTLSCEQNLNHDAMYWYRQDPGQGLRLIYYSQIVNDFQKGDIAEGYSVSREKKESFPLTVTSAQKNPTAFYLCASTDETGNYGYTFGSGTRLTVV.

V usage is TRBV29-1 and J usage is TRBJ2-5; D is unresolved. Trimming took off 0 bases at V and 5 bases at J, with 16 bases between the two ends. There are 15 residues in the CDR3. Germline V gene data show CDR1 as SQVTM and CDR2 as ANQGSEA. The CDR3 protein is CSVEDPADWSETQYF. Here the CDR3 DNA reads TGCAGCGTTGAAGACCCAGCTGATTGGTCGGAGACCCAGTACTTC.

This clone was picked up a small number of times. V and J are TRBV7-2 and TRBJ1-1, with D unclear. The CDR3 totals 16 residues. From germline, CDR1 is SGHTA and CDR2 FQGNSA. Trimming pared 1 base from V and 1 base from J, leaving 13 bases between. As DNA, the CDR3 is TGTGCCAGCAGCTTAGAAGTCGGTTCCAAGAACACTGAAGCTTTCTTT. Protein sequence: CASSLEVGSKNTEAFF.

This chain connects TRBV7-3 to TRBJ2-5; D is uncertain. Trimming took off 0 bases at V and 5 bases at J, with 10 bases between the two ends. The CDR3 spans 14 residues. Germline assignment: CDR1 SGHTA and CDR2 FQGTGA. The CDR3 coding sequence is TGTGCCAGCAGCTTAACACTGGGATCGGAGACCCAGTACTTC. Its translation: CASSLTLGSETQYF.

The chain carries TRBV13 and TRBJ2-1; 7 nucleotides agree with TRBD2. CDR3 size: 15 residues. Germline lookup yields CDR1 PRHDT and CDR2 FYEKMQ (reference sequence). With V trimmed by 5 bases and J by 0 bases, 4 bases remained unmatched. CDR3 protein: CASSVSGVSYNEQFF. The CDR3 DNA reads TGTGCCAGCAGCGTCAGCGGGGTCTCCTACAATGAGCAGTTCTTC.

The chain joins TRBV6-1 to TRBJ1-2; a weak D match, TRBD1 (6 bases). From germline, CDR1 is MNHNS and CDR2 SASEGT. The CDR3 spans 14 residues. Trimming cost V 4 bases and J 1 base, with 10 bases left between them. The CDR3: CASSGGGSNYGYTF. CDR3 coding DNA: TGTGCCAGCAGTGGAGGGGGAAGTAACTATGGCTACACCTTC.

Only one count was recorded for this clone. V usage is TRBV7-9 and J usage is TRBJ1-3; unclear D gene. V gave up 0 bases and J gave up 0 bases, with 12 bases separating them. Germline values: CDR1 SEHNR, CDR2 FQNEAQ (reference sequence). The CDR3 runs to 17 residues. As DNA, the CDR3 is TGTGCCAGCAGCTTAGCGGAGACAAGGATCTCTGGAAACACCATATATTTT. Translation gives CASSLAETRISGNTIYF. The full variable domain, its missing parts supplied by reference TRBV7-9 and TRBJ1-3, is DTGVSQNPRHKITKRGQNVTFRCDPISEHNRLYWYRQTLGQGPEFLTYFQNEAQLEKSRLLSDRFSAERPKGSFSTLEIQRTEQGDSAMYLCASSLAETRISGNTIYFGEGSWLTVV.

This clone appeared a few times. The chain uses TRBV19 and TRBJ2-1; 10 bases are shared with TRBD2. CDR1 is LNHDA and CDR2 is SQIVND in the germline V gene (reference sequence). Germline trimming cut 5 bases from V and 8 bases from J; bases unmatched to any gene: 9. The CDR3 is made up of 15 amino acids. CDR3 amino acids: CASSRQRGGPDEQFF. CDR3 nucleotide sequence: TGTGCCAGTAGTCGCCAGCGGGGGGGCCCAGATGAGCAGTTCTTC.

The chain has TRBV7-8 and TRBJ1-6, with no clear D. V shed 6 bases and J shed 1 base, with 19 bases lying between them. This CDR3 has 18 amino acids. Germline V gene sequence: CDR1 SGHVS, CDR2 FQNEAQ. CDR3 nucleotide sequence: TGTGCCAGCAGGAATAAGGGAAGCGGCGGGTCCTATAATTCACCCCTCCACTTT. Its protein product is CASRNKGSGGSYNSPLHF.

The gene calls are TRBV6-1 and TRBJ1-3; 8 bases map to TRBD1. Germline lookup yields CDR1 MNHNS and CDR2 SASEGT. With 8 bases clipped from V and 6 bases from J, the junction kept 6 bases outside the gene matches. The CDR3 runs 13 residues. The CDR3 region is CASSGQAANTIYF. DNA for the CDR3: TGTGCCAGCTCGGGACAGGCGGCAAACACCATATATTTT.

The rearrangement joins TRBV7-7 to TRBJ2-7, with unresolved D. CDR1 and CDR2 from the germline V gene are SSHAT and FNYEAQ (reference sequence). There are 11 residues in the CDR3. Trimming left V 1 base short and J 6 bases short, with 4 bases between. The CDR3 loop is CASSLEAEQYF. In nucleotides, the CDR3 is TGTGCCAGCAGCTTAGAGGCCGAGCAGTACTTC. Full variable domain (outside the CDR3, taken from reference TRBV7-7 and TRBJ2-7): GAGVSQSPRYKVTKRGQDVTLRCDPISSHATLYWYQQALGQGPEFLTYFNYEAQPDKSGLPSDRFSAERPEGSISTLTIQRTEQRDSAMYRCASSLEAEQYFGPGTRLTVT.

The DNA for the CDR3 is TGCGCCAGCAGCTCTACAGGGGGTAGAAATGAAAAACTGTTTTTT. This translates into CASSSTGGRNEKLFF. The chain uses TRBV5-1 and TRBJ1-4, with TRBD1 matching over 8 bases. Trimming at V came to 3 bases and at J to 5 bases, leaving 6 bases not matched to a gene. The CDR3 loop spans 15 amino acids. Germline CDR1 and CDR2: SGHRS and YFSETQ.

This clone was recorded once. CDR3 DNA: TGTGCCAGCAGCTTAGGAGGGTCTAGGGCAGATACGCAGTATTTT. Its translation: CASSLGGSRADTQYF. This chain connects TRBV7-9 to TRBJ2-3, with D possibly TRBD2 on 5 matching bases. Looked up from germline, CDR1 is SEHNR and CDR2 is FQNEAQ (reference sequence). V lost 1 base and J 4 bases, leaving 12 bases between the germline ends. The CDR3 covers 15 residues.

The V call is TRBV7-2, the J call TRBJ2-2; D remains ambiguous. The V gene's germline CDR1 is SGHTA and CDR2 FQGNSA. The CDR3 is made up of 15 amino acids. Trimming pared 1 base from V and 2 bases from J, leaving 8 bases between. The CDR3 DNA is TGTGCCAGCAGCTTAGTTCCTACTAACACCGGGGAGCTGTTTTTT. This translates into CASSLVPTNTGELFF.

The V gene is TRBV5-1, the J gene TRBJ1-2; D is unclear. Germline V gene sequence: CDR1 SGHRS, CDR2 YFSETQ. The V end lost 4 bases, the J end lost 8 bases, and 15 bases lay between the germline ends. This CDR3 region has 13 residues. DNA for the CDR3: TGCGCCAGCAGCGTCTCAACGGGGAACGGCTACACCTTC. Translating it yields CASSVSTGNGYTF.